This TCR beta chain was sequenced for a study of shared clonotypes between healthy human individuals. About this clone: Its antigen remains unknown.

CDR1 and CDR2 from the germline V gene are SGHDT and YYEEEE. Trimming took 0 bases from V and 0 from J, leaving 13 bases between them. CDR3 length: 18 residues. Each of the donors was a healthy adult who was HIV-negative and had not had a recent acute infection or vaccination. Study conclusions and caveats: Naive subsets usually exceeded memory subsets in estimated richness.

Once extracted for a subset, genomic DNA was divided evenly among several immunoSEQ plates. Assay used: immunoSEQ multiplex PCR; TCRdb lists only in-frame clones, some missing. Of about 960,000 clones in the sample, over 75% were seen once. Sequenced material: memory CD4+ T cells sorted from blood. Sample subset: CD45RA-negative fraction. The chain links TRBV5-6 to TRBJ2-6, with unresolved D. The sequence was collected from a man aged 18 to 30 in good health. CDR3 amino acids: CASSLGWAVGSGANVLTF. The CDR3 DNA follows: TGTGCCAGCAGCTTGGGTTGGGCAGTTGGCTCTGGGGCCAACGTCCTGACTTTC.